These 24 T cell receptor beta chains originate from one sample sequenced in a study of spatial heterogeneity in lung cancer. Stated time point: sample taken at primary tumor resection. TCRdb re-called the 5' RACE reads with MiXCR, one entry per CDR3 protein. The repertoire includes about 40,000 distinct CDR3 sequences, approximately 5.5% of them detected once, and approximately 24% sits in the top ten. This specimen consisted of PBMCs, obtained at surgery. The source of these receptors is a female donor with early-stage non-small cell lung cancer.

This clonotype was seen ten or more times. The chain uses TRBV27 and TRBJ2-2, with D tentatively TRBD1 (5 bases). From germline, CDR1 is MNHEY and CDR2 SMNVEV (reference sequence). Between the trimmed V and J ends, which lost 6 bases and 9 bases, there was a span of 17 bases. The CDR3 has 14 residues. Here the CDR3 DNA reads TGTGCCAGCAGCCCCCGCGTTAGGGGCAGGGAGCTGTTTTTT. Translated: CASSPRVRGRELFF.

By proportion, this clonotype is medium-sized. The chain employs TRBV6-2 or TRBV6-3 and TRBJ2-4; 7 bases match TRBD1. The germline CDR1 and CDR2 sequences are MNHEY and SVGEGT. The ends lost 4 bases at V and 6 bases at J; junction bases unmatched: 3. CDR3 length equals 13 residues. The CDR3 DNA is TGTGCCAGCAGTTCGTGGACAGGAAACATTCAGTACTTC. Translation gives CASSSWTGNIQYF.

This clonotype has ten or more counts. This sequence joins TRBV7-3 and TRBJ2-2; unclear D gene. The CDR3 contains 14 residues. Trimming pared 7 bases from V and 2 bases from J, leaving 11 bases between. The germline V gene has CDR1 SGHTA and CDR2 FQGTGA. The CDR3, as DNA: TGTGCCAGCACAGAAAACGGTAACACCGGGGAGCTGTTTTTT. Its translation: CASTENGNTGELFF. Combining the CDR3 with reference TRBV7-3 and TRBJ2-2 gives the whole variable domain GAGVSQTPSNKVTEKGKYVELRCDPISGHTALYWYRQSLGQGPEFLIYFQGTGAADDSGLPNDRFFAVRPEGSVSTLKIQRTERGDSAVYLCASTENGNTGELFFGEGSRLTVL.

This chain links TRBV12-3 or TRBV12-4 with TRBJ2-3; D may be TRBD1 (5 bases). The CDR3 spans 15 residues. The V end was cut by 2 bases, the J end by 2 bases, with 11 bases between. CDR3 region: CASSLIGRVTDTQYF. Here the CDR3 DNA reads TGTGCCAGCAGTTTAATCGGCAGGGTCACAGATACGCAGTATTTT.

The chain combines TRBV4-2 with TRBJ1-6, with D maybe TRBD1 (6 bases). Looked up from germline, CDR1 is LGHNA and CDR2 is YNFKEQ. Trimming removed 1 base from V and 5 bases from J, with 18 bases in between. This CDR3 region has 18 residues. This CDR3 reads CASSQGPIGDTHNSPLHF. In DNA form, the CDR3 reads TGTGCCAGCAGCCAAGGACCGATCGGGGACACGCATAATTCACCCCTCCACTTT.

This clonotype was observed many times. This chain joins TRBV6-6 and TRBJ1-5, with 9 bases lining up with TRBD1. The CDR3 runs 15 residues. Germline CDR1 reads MNHNY; CDR2 reads SVGAGI (reference sequence). V gave up 5 bases and J gave up 3 bases; unmatched junction bases: 5. As DNA, the CDR3 is TGTGCCAGCAGTCCCGGGACAGGGCCCAATCAGCCCCAGCATTTT. It is translated as CASSPGTGPNQPQHF.

The genes are TRBV3-2 and TRBJ2-7. TRBV3-2 corresponds to a pseudogene. The CDR3 covers 14 residues. This chain's CDR3 is CASSQERASYEQYF. As DNA, the CDR3 is TGTGCCAGCAGCCAAGAACGCGCTTCCTACGAGCAGTACTTC.

This clonotype has a count of ten or more. The rearrangement joins TRBV5-1 to TRBJ2-5; TRBD2 agrees at 7 bases. Germline trimming cut 5 bases from V and 1 base from J; bases unmatched to any gene: 8. The CDR3 covers 15 residues. Per germline, CDR1 SGHRS and CDR2 YFSETQ. CDR3 region: CASSRVAGLQETQYF. CDR3 in DNA: TGCGCCAGCAGTAGAGTAGCGGGCCTCCAAGAGACCCAGTACTTC. Using reference TRBV5-1 and TRBJ2-5 for the parts outside the CDR3, the full variable domain is KAGVTQTPRYLIKTRGQQVTLSCSPISGHRSVSWYQQTPGQGLQFLFEYFSETQRNKGNFPGRFSGRQFSNSRSEMNVSTLELGDSALYLCASSRVAGLQETQYFGPGTRLLVL.

This clonotype came up a few times. V and J are TRBV4-3 and TRBJ2-3; no definite D call. Germline loops: CDR1 LGHNA, CDR2 YSLEER. The V end lost 0 bases, the J end lost 5 bases, and 15 bases lay between the germline ends. The CDR3 length is 16 residues. The CDR3, as DNA: TGCGCCAGCAGCCAAGATCCCCCTTCGACGGGAGATACGCAGTATTTT. Protein sequence: CASSQDPPSTGDTQYF.

This clonotype appeared many times. V gene TRBV5-1 combines with J gene TRBJ2-3; no firm D call. Germline values: CDR1 SGHRS, CDR2 YFSETQ. V lost 0 bases and J lost 4, with 3 bases in between. The CDR3 covers 12 residues. The CDR3 coding sequence is TGCGCCAGCAGCTTGGATGCAGATACGCAGTATTTT. Amino acids: CASSLDADTQYF.

This clonotype came up many times. This rearrangement joins TRBV7-2 to TRBJ2-3; D is uncertain. In germline, CDR1 is SGHTA, CDR2 FQGNSA. V lost 5 bases, J lost 1 base, and 7 bases lay in between. CDR3 length: 13 residues. This CDR3 reads CASSMDRTDTQYF. In DNA, the CDR3 is TGTGCCAGCAGCATGGATCGCACAGATACGCAGTATTTT.

This clonotype was seen many times. V and J are TRBV7-9 and TRBJ2-1, with 9 nucleotides matching TRBD1. The germline CDR1 and CDR2 sequences are SEHNR and FQNEAQ (reference sequence). V dropped 5 bases and J dropped 7; count of bases not matched to a gene: 6. There are 14 residues in the CDR3. CDR3 region: CASSKPGQGNEQFF. The CDR3 DNA sequence: TGTGCCAGCAGCAAGCCGGGACAGGGTAATGAGCAGTTCTTC.

This clonotype came up a few times. This sequence joins TRBV10-3 and TRBJ2-6; D gene unclear. The CDR3 spans 15 residues. The V end was cut by 6 bases, the J end by 0 bases, with 9 bases between. Germline CDR1 is ENHRY and CDR2 is SYGVKD. CDR3 sequence reads: CAIRVGDSGANVLTF. The CDR3 nucleotides are TGTGCCATCAGGGTCGGCGACTCTGGGGCCAACGTCCTGACTTTC.

This clonotype was observed a handful of times. This chain uses TRBV7-8 with TRBJ1-1; 8 positions match TRBD1. Per germline, CDR1 SGHVS and CDR2 FQNEAQ. The J segment lost 1 base and the V segment lost 4 bases, leaving 2 bases of the junction unmatched. This CDR3 comprises 14 residues. CDR3 in amino acids: CASSSGTGNTEAFF. CDR3 sequence (DNA): TGTGCCAGCAGCTCCGGGACAGGGAACACTGAAGCTTTCTTT. Complete variable domain (other parts from reference TRBV7-8 and TRBJ1-1): GAGVSQSPRYKVAKRGQDVALRCDPISGHVSLFWYQQALGQGPEFLTYFQNEAQLDKSGLPSDRFFAERPEGSVSTLKIQRTQQEDSAVYLCASSSGTGNTEAFFGQGTRLTVV.

This clonotype was seen many times. The chain combines TRBV20-1 with TRBJ1-1, with 9 bases lining up with TRBD1. There are 14 residues in the CDR3. Trimming removed 5 bases from V and 4 bases from J; junction bases left unmatched: 8. Germline-derived CDR1 and CDR2 are DFQATT and SNEGSKA (reference sequence). CDR3 coding DNA: TGCAGTGCTTCCGATGGGACAGGGTTCACTGAAGCTTTCTTT. Protein product: CSASDGTGFTEAFF.

This clonotype was counted ten times or more. This sequence joins TRBV5-1 and TRBJ2-2; 7 bases fit TRBD1. The CDR3 is made up of 15 amino acids. The J segment lost 4 bases and the V segment lost 5 bases, leaving 8 bases of the junction unmatched. Germline V gives CDR1 SGHRS, CDR2 YFSETQ. The chain's CDR3 is CASRVGTVGTGELFF. The CDR3 DNA reads TGCGCCAGCAGGGTCGGGACAGTCGGCACCGGGGAGCTGTTTTTT.

This clonotype was counted at least ten times. Here the CDR3 reads CASTGEQGLINTEAFF. In DNA form, the CDR3 reads TGTGCCAGCACCGGGGAACAGGGGTTGATAAACACTGAAGCTTTCTTT. The genes are TRBV12-3 or TRBV12-4 and TRBJ1-1; 7 nucleotides line up with TRBD1. J was trimmed by 2 bases and V by 7 bases; bases with no gene match: 13. This CDR3 is built from 16 residues.

This clonotype was observed at least ten times. The CDR3 coding sequence is TGTGCCAGCTCACCAGCGCAGGGACGCTCTGGAAACACCATATATTTT. Translated: CASSPAQGRSGNTIYF. This rearrangement joins TRBV18 to TRBJ1-3; D might be TRBD1 (5 bases). Germline assignment: CDR1 KGHSH and CDR2 LQKENI. This CDR3 comprises 16 residues. Trimming removed 2 bases from V and 0 bases from J, with 11 bases in between.

This clonotype was counted only a few times. The chain employs TRBV7-9 and TRBJ2-3; D is possibly TRBD2 (5 bases). The length of the CDR3 is 15 residues. V gave up 7 bases and J gave up 3 bases, with 17 bases separating them. The germline V gene has CDR1 SEHNR and CDR2 FQNEAQ (reference sequence). CDR3 sequence reads: CASTYGDAGTDTQYF. CDR3 DNA: TGTGCCAGCACATACGGGGATGCCGGGACAGATACGCAGTATTTT.

This clonotype has ten or more counts. V and J are TRBV4-1 and TRBJ2-7, with D perhaps TRBD2 (5 bases). Germline V CDR1 and CDR2: MGHRA, YSYEKL. The CDR3 sequence is 15 residues long. The V gene lost 1 base and the J gene lost 4 bases, with 14 bases spanning the gap. CDR3 sequence (DNA): TGCGCCAGCAGCCAAGTAATTCCGGGATTGTACGAGCAGTACTTC. Translating gives CASSQVIPGLYEQYF.

This clonotype has ten or more counts. The chain carries TRBV4-3 and TRBJ1-5; TRBD1 agrees at 7 bases. The CDR3 sequence is 15 residues long. CDR1 and CDR2 (germline): LGHNA, YSLEER. V lost 0 bases to trimming and J lost 6 bases; unmatched junction nucleotides: 5. The CDR3 loop reads CASSQDPTGVQPQHF. The DNA of the CDR3 is TGCGCCAGCAGCCAAGACCCTACAGGGGTTCAGCCCCAGCATTTT.

This clonotype was seen at least ten times. The V gene is TRBV2, the J gene TRBJ2-3; TRBD2 agrees at 7 bases. The CDR3 covers 15 residues. Germline V gives CDR1 SNHLY, CDR2 FYNNEI. The trim removed 3 bases at V and 4 bases at J, leaving 7 bases unmatched. The CDR3 sequence is CASSDLASGADTQYF. CDR3 sequence (DNA): TGTGCCAGCAGTGATTTGGCTAGCGGTGCAGATACGCAGTATTTT.

At least ten counts were recorded for this clonotype. This chain joins TRBV6-2 or TRBV6-3 and TRBJ2-3; D call uncertain. Trimming took off 10 bases at V and 6 bases at J, with 17 bases between the two ends. Germline V gives CDR1 MNHEY, CDR2 SVGEGT. The CDR3 has 13 residues. CDR3 coding DNA: TGTGCCACCAAGATTTTTCGAGGCGATACGCAGTATTTT. It encodes CATKIFRGDTQYF.

This clonotype was recorded at least ten times. The chain employs TRBV5-1 and TRBJ2-1; D call uncertain. The CDR3 is 14 amino acids. The V and J ends lost 7 bases and 6 bases respectively, with 17 bases between them. CDR1 and CDR2 from the germline V gene are SGHRS and YFSETQ. CDR3 residues: CASFKERSVNEQFF. Written as DNA, the CDR3 is TGCGCCAGCTTCAAAGAAAGAAGTGTCAATGAGCAGTTCTTC.